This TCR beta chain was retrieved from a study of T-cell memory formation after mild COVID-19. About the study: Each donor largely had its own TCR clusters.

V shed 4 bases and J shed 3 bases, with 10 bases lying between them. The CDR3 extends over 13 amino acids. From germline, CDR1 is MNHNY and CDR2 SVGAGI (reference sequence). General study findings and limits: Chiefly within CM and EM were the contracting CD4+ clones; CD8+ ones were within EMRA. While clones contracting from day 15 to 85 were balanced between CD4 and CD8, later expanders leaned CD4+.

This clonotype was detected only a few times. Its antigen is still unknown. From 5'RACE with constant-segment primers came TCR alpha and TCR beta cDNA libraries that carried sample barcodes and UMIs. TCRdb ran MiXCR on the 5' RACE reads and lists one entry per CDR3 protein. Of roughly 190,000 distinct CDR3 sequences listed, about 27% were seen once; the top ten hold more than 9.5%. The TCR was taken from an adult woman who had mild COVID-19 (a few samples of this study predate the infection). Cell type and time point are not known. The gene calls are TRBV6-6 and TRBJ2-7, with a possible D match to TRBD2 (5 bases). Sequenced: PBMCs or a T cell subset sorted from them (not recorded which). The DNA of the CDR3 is TGTGCCAGCAGTTTCCTAGAGGGCTACGAGCAGTACTTC. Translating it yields CASSFLEGYEQYF.